Included here is one TCR beta chain sequence, with context. Enrolled through a virtual design, the participants were between roughly 18 and 95 years of age and came from about two dozen US areas. Each recovered donor of Cohort 3 presented with two negative PCRs, clearance, or symptom resolution. The CDR3 has 16 amino acids. V was pared by 5 bases and J by 0 bases, with 6 bases of the junction left unmatched. The germline CDR1 and CDR2 sequences are SEHNR and FQNEAQ (reference sequence). This record belongs to a study of blood T cell repertoires in COVID-19. The overall study: The study drew acute and convalescent COVID-19 samples from the United States, Italy and Spain.

In the authors' workflow: Quantification of nucleated cells was approximated via reference gene primer amplification. Clones were read by immunoSEQ multiplex PCR, and TCRdb kept only the in-frame ones, dropping some. V, J and clone size reflect that table, while D and trimming were determined from the DNA. The data show more than 300,000 clones, with approximately 90% seen just once and 1.2% held by the top ten. The sequencing input was PBMCs or T cells enriched from blood (not recorded which). The V and J genes are TRBV7-9 and TRBJ2-3; 9 nucleotides align to TRBD1. The clonotype originates from a woman between 18 and 29 years old who had recovered from COVID-19. The CDR3 nucleotides read TGTGCCAGCAGCATACCCGGGACAGGGAGCACAGATACGCAGTATTTT. Translation gives CASSIPGTGSTDTQYF.